A single T cell receptor beta chain is shown here with its context. Its matching antigen is unknown. CDR1 is MNHEY, CDR2 SMNVEV, per germline (reference sequence). The ends were cut back, 5 bases at V and 1 base at J, with 8 bases in the middle. The CDR3 consists of 13 residues. This sample was taken from a study of cytomegalovirus exposure and HLA in healthy donors. Overall study findings and caveats: In a later analysis, CMV-associated beta chains were mostly HLA-associated, it appeared. Presence/absence analyses treated sequencing depth as roughly uniform across donors. Previous analysis showed most TCR beta V segments were productive about 90% or about 30% of the time.

The PCR ran on 60 Vbeta and 13 Jbeta primers. Original analysis: About 83 million unique TCR beta chains, 10 million to 14 million shared, were counted in a later analysis. Some clones are missing from TCRdb's copy, which holds only in-frame ones; the method was immunoSEQ multiplex PCR. V, J and clone size reflect that table, while D and trimming were determined from the DNA. The sample has 200,000 or so clones. This TCR was sampled from a boy aged 5-17 years in good health and CMV-seronegative. Sequenced: PBMCs. The genes are TRBV27 and TRBJ1-1, with D perhaps matching TRBD1 (6 bases). The CDR3 DNA reads as TGTGCCAGCAGTCTCAGGGGGAACACTGAAGCTTTCTTT. Residues: CASSLRGNTEAFF.